This TCR beta chain was profiled in a study of Ad26.COV2.S vaccination and SARS-CoV-2 variants. Whole-study context: Enrolled in COV1001, the donor was in the Ad26.COV2.S trial arm, which received the vaccine.

Sequencing was performed with immunoSEQ multiplex PCR; in TCRdb, only in-frame clones are kept and a portion is missing. The sample lists 300,000 to 500,000 clones, roughly nine tenths occurring once. With 9 bases clipped from V and 6 bases from J, the junction kept 7 bases outside the gene matches. The CDR3 runs to 15 residues. Germline CDR1 LNHDA, CDR2 SQIVND (reference sequence). Indicated treatment: 15 to 20 received Ad26.COV2.S at low or high dose, single or two shots; about 5 received placebo; per-sample allocation not given. Sampling happened 63 days after the first vaccine or placebo injection. Vaccine was an Ad26 vector expressing Wuhan-strain SARS-CoV-2 spike.

The source material was peripheral blood, sampled in a trial of Ad26.COV2.S vaccine versus placebo. This TCR was sampled from a person between 18 and 65 years old who received the Ad26.COV2.S COVID-19 vaccine or a placebo. The V and J genes are TRBV19 and TRBJ1-6, with 11 nucleotides matching TRBD1. CDR3 coding DNA: TGTGCCAGCACCCCCGGGACAGGGGGTAATTCACCCCTCCACTTT. This translates into CASTPGTGGNSPLHF.